This T cell receptor beta chain was found in a study of blood T cell repertoires in COVID-19. For the study at large: Acute and convalescent COVID-19 specimens originated in the United States, Italy and Spain. In each case, the material was cDNA or gDNA derived from T cells, B-cell-depleted T cells, or PBMCs.

Patients at the Seattle site were enrolled during active infection and followed longitudinally. The authors' processing: Estimates of nucleated cell counts were drawn from the amplification of reference gene primers. Using immunoSEQ multiplex PCR, the repertoire was profiled, and TCRdb retains in-frame clones only, with some absent. That table gives V, J and clone size, and the DNA gave D and trimming. The profile shows over 150,000 clones, approximately 85% of them singletons. Sequenced: peripheral blood. This sequence originates from a woman aged 55-69 years with COVID-19, enrolled during active disease.

The CDR3, as DNA: TGTGCCAGCAGCTCCACCACGAGGGGGCGATATGGCTACACCTTC. Its protein product is CASSSTTRGRYGYTF. The chain couples TRBV5-8 to TRBJ1-2, with 7 nucleotides matching TRBD1. V trimming: 3 bases; J trimming: 5 bases; junction bases outside the gene matches: 10. The CDR3 is made up of 15 amino acids. CDR1 is SGHTS, CDR2 YDEGEE, per germline.